The TCR beta chain under discussion was sequenced for a study of patients and donors after allogeneic stem cell transplantation. TCRdb reprocessed the RT-PCR reads with MiXCR, giving one entry per CDR3 protein. This table holds about 230,000 distinct CDR3 sequences, 13% to 15% found once. At least ten counts were recorded for this clonotype. V gave up 7 bases and J gave up 4 bases, with 13 bases separating them. CDR3 length: 13 residues. Germline V gene lookup returns CDR1 MNHNS and CDR2 SASEGT. The rearrangement uses TRBV6-1 and TRBJ1-2; TRBD1 is a possible D gene (5 bases). The material sequenced was blood, either unsorted or a sorted T cell fraction (not recorded which). The source of this sequence is a human donor who was either an allogeneic HSCT recipient or a stem cell or donor lymphocyte infusion donor (not recorded which). It is not recorded whose cells these are; they may come from a transplant donor. The CDR3 nucleotides are TGTGCCAGCAACGGCAGGGCAGGCTATGGCTACACCTTC. Protein: CASNGRAGYGYTF.